The clone carrying this T cell receptor (beta chain) has just a few counts. Antigen: not known. Every bit of the isolated RNA underwent reverse transcription, so sequencing read expressed TCRB transcripts. The table came from immunoSEQ multiplex PCR; TCRdb's copy has only in-frame clones and leaves some out. This sample yields about 320,000 clones, of which 12% to 15% are seen a single time; 6.7% belongs to the top ten. The data belong to a study of beta chain features in type 1 diabetes. Study information: Examination spanned roughly 110 million sorted cells from all samples. General study points: Comparison showed that naive, central memory and Treg TCRB repertoires appeared more similar among patients than among healthy donors.

V lost 5 bases to trimming and J lost 6 bases; unmatched junction nucleotides: 14. This CDR3 has 16 residues. Germline V gene data show CDR1 as SGHAT and CDR2 as FQNNGV. The chain combines TRBV11-2 with TRBJ2-5; the match to TRBD2 covers 8 bases. The sequence was obtained from a man aged 25 to 45 in good health. Sequences were obtained from central memory CD4+ T cells from blood. For the CDR3, the DNA is TGTGCCAGCAGCCCTCCCGGCAGCGGGAGTTTGAAGACCCAGTACTTC. The encoded protein is CASSPPGSGSLKTQYF.